This TCR beta chain was sequenced for a study of blood T cells in healthy people across ages. On this clonotype itself: Its antigen is still unknown.

Alongside a J-beta primer mix, a sample-barcoded 5' primer served in a second PCR lasting roughly 7 to 11 cycles. Using its own MiXCR run on the 5' RACE reads, TCRdb lists one record per CDR3 protein. The repertoire consists of around 1,600,000 distinct CDR3 sequences, with 40% to 45% occurring once and the leading ten covering 4%. Study-level points and caveats: Among T cells, TCR beta diversity per million cells dropped roughly linearly as age rose. The diversity estimates, figures obtained from one million T cells, were considered underestimates.

The CDR3 runs 16 residues. V lost 6 bases and J lost 7; bases outside the gene matches: 12. Sequenced input: blood. This receptor was taken from a woman between 18 and 30 years old in good health. V is TRBV12-3 or TRBV12-4 and J is TRBJ2-1; TRBD2 agrees at 10 bases. CDR3 residues: CASSPGRLAGVNEQFF. In nucleotides, the CDR3 is TGTGCCAGCAGCCCCGGAAGGCTAGCGGGAGTAAATGAGCAGTTCTTC.